Sequencing of this T cell receptor (beta chain) was carried out in a study of blood T cells in healthy people across ages. Study-wide points: Changes in expanded clonotypes were possibly confounded, as the CMV status of donors was unknown.

Through a sample-barcoded 5' primer and a J-beta primer mix, a second PCR was run for roughly 6 to 12 cycles. A template-switch adaptor that had 12 random nucleotides put a tag on each cDNA molecule. Each CDR3 protein gets one entry after TCRdb re-called the 5' RACE reads with MiXCR. The table has 600,000 or so distinct CDR3 sequences, about 45% seen once. This CDR3 spans 15 amino acids. Germline values: CDR1 WSHSY, CDR2 SAAADI. The trim removed 0 bases at V and 2 bases at J, leaving 3 bases unmatched. The donors, aged roughly 6 to 90, were healthy Caucasians from Russia. Collection of 9.5 to 10 milliliters of peripheral blood was performed for each donor. Of note for this clonotype: Antigen specificity is unknown.

The gene calls are TRBV10-2 and TRBJ2-5; 7 positions agree with TRBD1. The TCR was taken from an older man in good health. Sequencing input: blood. The CDR3 loop reads CASSESPGQQETQYF. The CDR3 nucleotides read TGCGCCAGCAGTGAGTCACCGGGACAGCAAGAGACCCAGTACTTC.